The 32 T cell receptor beta chains given below trace back to one sample, sequenced in a study of glioma-infiltrating T cells after dendritic cell vaccination. Produced via immunoSEQ multiplex PCR; TCRdb's table is partial and in-frame only. The sample yields some 90,000 clones, about 81% seen once. As for time point: after dendritic cell vaccination, including at tumor progression/relapse. The material sequenced was blood, taken after dendritic cell vaccination. Source of these receptors: a human donor with glioblastoma.

The chain has TRBV7-6 and TRBJ2-2; TRBD2 aligns across 10 bases. The ends lost 3 bases at V and 4 bases at J; junction bases unmatched: 5. Germline CDR1 and CDR2: SGHVS and FNYEAQ. CDR3 length: 16 residues. CDR3 residues: CASSLEAGGITGELFF. CDR3 nucleotide sequence: TGTGCCAGCAGCTTGGAAGCGGGGGGGATCACCGGGGAGCTGTTTTTT.

This rearrangement joins TRBV7-9 to TRBJ1-3, with 11 bases matching TRBD1. This CDR3 is 15 amino acids long. Germline CDR1 SEHNR, CDR2 FQNEAQ (reference sequence). V lost 3 bases to trimming and J lost 8 bases; unmatched junction nucleotides: 6. The CDR3 loop reads CASSFGTGGRYTIYF. CDR3 nucleotide sequence: TGTGCCAGCAGCTTTGGGACAGGGGGAAGATACACCATATATTTT.

Here the CDR3 reads CSVEHDRGPYEQYF. DNA of the CDR3: TGCAGCGTTGAACACGACAGGGGACCCTACGAGCAGTACTTC. V is TRBV29-1 and J is TRBJ2-7; 8 bases are a match to TRBD1. Germline CDR1 SQVTM, CDR2 ANQGSEA. The V and J ends lost 2 bases and 2 bases, in that order; junction bases with no gene match: 5. The CDR3 loop spans 14 amino acids.

In this sample, this clone turned up a few times. One end of the junction is discordant with germline, which a read error may explain. The chain carries TRBV6-1 and TRBJ2-2, with 11 bases fitting TRBD2. CDR1 MNHNS and CDR2 SASEGT come from the germline V gene. The CDR3 extends over 15 amino acids. The CDR3 is CASRLAGATTGELFF. The CDR3 bases are TGTGCCAGCAGACTAGCGGGGGCGACTACCGGTGAGCTGTTTTTT.

The gene calls are TRBV18 and TRBJ2-1, with D tentatively TRBD2 (5 bases). The V and J ends lost 3 bases and 4 bases respectively, with 25 bases between them. Germline V lookup: CDR1 KGHSH, CDR2 LQKENI. The CDR3 consists of 19 residues. DNA for the CDR3: TGTGCCAGCTCACCTGAGATTCCGGGATCTCCCCGGTCGTACAATGAGCAGTTCTTC. It yields the protein CASSPEIPGSPRSYNEQFF.

This chain connects TRBV28 to TRBJ1-2; 7 bases are a match to TRBD1. CDR1 and CDR2 from the germline V gene are MDHEN and SYDVKM. J was trimmed by 0 bases and V by 2 bases; bases with no gene match: 9. This CDR3 is 17 amino acids long. The CDR3 protein is CASSLRKTGFANYGYTF. CDR3 nucleotides: TGTGCCAGCAGTTTACGGAAGACAGGGTTTGCTAACTATGGCTACACCTTC.

The V call is TRBV6-4, the J call TRBJ2-3; 10 bases are shared with TRBD2. Germline lookup yields CDR1 MRHNA and CDR2 SNTAGT. V shed 0 bases and J 2 bases; nucleotides not matched to a gene: 2. The CDR3 totals 16 residues. The CDR3 sequence: CASSDSSGRATDTQYF. The CDR3 DNA sequence: TGTGCCAGCAGTGACTCGAGCGGGAGGGCCACAGATACGCAGTATTTT.

This clone has a handful of counts. This chain uses TRBV6-1 with TRBJ1-2; no clear D gene. The CDR3 runs to 14 residues. V lost 6 bases to trimming and J lost 3 bases, with 14 bases between them. In germline, CDR1 is MNHNS, CDR2 SASEGT. The CDR3, as DNA: TGTGCCAGCAGAGCAGGTGTTACGGACTATGGCTACACCTTC. Translating gives CASRAGVTDYGYTF.

This rearrangement joins TRBV19 to TRBJ2-2; D is possibly TRBD2 (6 bases). V was pared by 8 bases and J by 5 bases, with 24 bases between. The CDR3 has 17 amino acids. Germline-derived CDR1 and CDR2 are LNHDA and SQIVND (reference sequence). CDR3 region: CASSLVRAGSRTGELFF. The CDR3, as DNA: TGTGCCAGTTCTTTGGTCAGGGCGGGAAGTCGGACCGGGGAGCTGTTTTTT.

This chain uses TRBV27 with TRBJ2-2, with 7 bases aligning to TRBD2. The V segment lost 6 bases and the J segment 0 bases; nucleotides outside the gene matches: 13. This CDR3 contains 18 residues. Germline V gene lookup returns CDR1 MNHEY and CDR2 SMNVEV (reference sequence). CDR3 residues: CASRKRGVAAANTGELFF. CDR3 in DNA: TGTGCCAGCAGAAAACGGGGGGTAGCGGCCGCGAACACCGGGGAGCTGTTTTTT.

CDR3 nucleotides: TGTGCCAGCAGCTTTGGGCAGGGGGCGCGGGGGAGCACTGAAGCTTTCTTT. This gives the protein CASSFGQGARGSTEAFF. The V gene is TRBV5-5, the J gene TRBJ1-1; 8 positions agree with TRBD1. The length of the CDR3 is 17 residues. J gave up 4 bases and V 2 bases, and 13 bases lay outside the gene matches. Germline CDR1 reads SGHKS; CDR2 reads YYEKEE (reference sequence).

V is TRBV7-2 and J is TRBJ1-1; a weak D match, TRBD1 (5 bases). Deletions cut 4 bases from V and 5 bases from J, with 8 bases between. The germline V gene encodes CDR1 SGHTA and CDR2 FQGNSA. CDR3 length equals 12 residues. The CDR3 loop reads CASSSGETEAFF. The CDR3 DNA reads TGTGCCAGCAGCTCGGGGGAAACTGAAGCTTTCTTT.

The rearrangement joins TRBV6-1 to TRBJ1-2, with TRBD1 as a possible D gene (6 bases). V shed 1 base and J shed 7 bases, with 13 bases lying between them. This CDR3 comprises 14 residues. The germline CDR1 and CDR2 sequences are MNHNS and SASEGT. The CDR3 sequence is CASSEVEQGGGYTF. Here the CDR3 DNA reads TGTGCCAGCAGTGAAGTGGAACAGGGTGGTGGCTACACCTTC.

This chain's CDR3 is CASSPVGQGDGYTF. CDR3 DNA: TGTGCCAGCTCACCAGTTGGACAGGGTGATGGCTACACCTTC. V is TRBV18 and J is TRBJ1-2; 8 bases map to TRBD1. V was pared by 2 bases and J by 6 bases, with 5 bases of the junction left unmatched. CDR1 KGHSH and CDR2 LQKENI come from the germline V gene. The CDR3 consists of 14 residues.

The chain carries TRBV27 and TRBJ1-1, with D tentatively TRBD1 (5 bases). This CDR3 is built from 15 residues. V was pared by 6 bases and J by 1 base, with 15 bases between. CDR1 MNHEY and CDR2 SMNVEV come from the germline V gene (reference sequence). The CDR3 bases are TGTGCCAGCAGACCTAGACAGTTTCCGAACACTGAAGCTTTCTTT. Translated: CASRPRQFPNTEAFF.

This chain connects TRBV5-6 to TRBJ1-2, with a possible D match to TRBD1 (5 bases). Germline loops: CDR1 SGHDT, CDR2 YYEEEE. The CDR3 loop spans 13 amino acids. Trimming removed 5 bases from V and 4 bases from J, with 12 bases in between. The CDR3 loop is CASRFDRTYGYTF. DNA of the CDR3: TGTGCCAGCAGATTTGACAGAACCTATGGCTACACCTTC. The variable domain in full, with the rest retrieved from reference TRBV5-6 and TRBJ1-2, is DAGVTQSPTHLIKTRGQQVTLRCSPKSGHDTVSWYQQALGQGPQFIFQYYEEEERQRGNFPDRFSGHQFPNYSSELNVNALLLGDSALYLCASRFDRTYGYTFGSGTRLTVV.

This clone was recorded once. The chain is built from TRBV6-1 and TRBJ1-2; the match to TRBD1 covers 11 bases. Germline assignment: CDR1 MNHNS and CDR2 SASEGT. The V and J ends lost 8 bases and 8 bases, in that order; junction bases with no gene match: 7. The CDR3 loop spans 13 amino acids. CDR3 amino acids: CASRSGQGVGYTF. CDR3 bases: TGTGCCAGCCGGTCGGGACAGGGGGTAGGCTACACCTTC.

The rearrangement joins TRBV5-4 to TRBJ2-1; a weak D match, TRBD2 (6 bases). The CDR3 sequence is 15 residues long. Trimming took off 2 bases at V and 3 bases at J, with 12 bases between the two ends. Germline V gene data show CDR1 as SGHNT and CDR2 as YYREEE (reference sequence). The CDR3 protein is CASSFGGVVYNEQFF. The DNA for the CDR3 is TGTGCCAGCAGCTTCGGCGGGGTTGTCTACAATGAGCAGTTCTTC.

The rearrangement links TRBV5-1 to TRBJ1-1; no firm D call. Germline lookup yields CDR1 SGHRS and CDR2 YFSETQ. Trimming pared 7 bases from V and 0 bases from J, leaving 10 bases between. This CDR3 is built from 13 residues. The CDR3 sequence: CASSGAVNTEAFF. The CDR3 region has the DNA TGCGCCAGCTCCGGAGCAGTGAACACTGAAGCTTTCTTT.

This chain uses TRBV25-1 with TRBJ2-1; 7 bases map to TRBD1. J lost 4 bases, V lost 7 bases, and 16 bases had no gene match. The germline V gene encodes CDR1 MGHDK and CDR2 SYGVNS. The CDR3 spans 17 residues. The CDR3 region is CASTPDPDRVGYNEQFF. DNA for the CDR3: TGTGCCAGCACCCCGGACCCTGACAGGGTGGGATACAATGAGCAGTTCTTC.

V is TRBV9 and J is TRBJ1-3, with D maybe TRBD1 (6 bases). The germline gives CDR1 SGDLS, CDR2 YYNGEE. Deletions cut 3 bases from V and 4 bases from J, with 11 bases between. This CDR3 spans 14 amino acids. In DNA form, the CDR3 reads TGTGCCAGCAGCGGCGCAGGGGCGGGAAACACCATATATTTT. Residues: CASSGAGAGNTIYF.

This chain uses TRBV25-1 with TRBJ2-3; 8 nucleotides align to TRBD1. Germline CDR1 MGHDK, CDR2 SYGVNS. V lost 6 bases to trimming and J lost 2 bases; unmatched junction nucleotides: 7. The CDR3 loop spans 15 amino acids. CDR3: CASSGGQANTDTQYF. The CDR3 nucleotides read TGTGCCAGCAGCGGGGGACAGGCGAACACAGATACGCAGTATTTT.

The gene calls are TRBV7-2 and TRBJ2-5; 12 bases map to TRBD2. V gave up 5 bases and J gave up 4 bases; unmatched junction bases: 8. Germline CDR1 SGHTA, CDR2 FQGNSA. CDR3 length: 16 residues. The CDR3 spells CASSTSGRLSGETQYF. In nucleotides, the CDR3 is TGTGCCAGCAGCACTAGCGGGAGGCTCTCAGGAGAGACCCAGTACTTC.

The J gene is TRBJ2-1, the V gene TRBV5-1; D not resolved. The CDR3 runs to 12 residues. CDR1 and CDR2 (germline): SGHRS, YFSETQ. V shed 1 base and J shed 10 bases, with 9 bases lying between them. The CDR3 bases are TGCGCCAGCAGCTTGCCCCAGGTAGAGCAGTTCTTC. Its translation: CASSLPQVEQFF.

The sample holds one count of this clone. The rearrangement joins TRBV6-1 to TRBJ1-2; a possible D gene is TRBD1 (6 bases). The V end lost 6 bases, the J end lost 4 bases, and 15 bases lay between the germline ends. Germline V gene data show CDR1 as MNHNS and CDR2 as SASEGT. The CDR3 extends over 14 amino acids. CDR3 sequence (DNA): TGTGCCAGCAGCATACAGGGAGATCTCTATGGCTACACCTTC. Its translation: CASSIQGDLYGYTF.

The chain is built from TRBV5-1 and TRBJ2-3; 8 positions agree with TRBD1. Germline lookup yields CDR1 SGHRS and CDR2 YFSETQ. CDR3 length equals 16 residues. V lost 0 bases, J lost 2 bases, and 5 bases stayed unmatched. The DNA for the CDR3 is TGCGCCAGCAGCTTGGAGGGGGACAGGACCACAGATACGCAGTATTTT. Its translation: CASSLEGDRTTDTQYF.

As DNA, the CDR3 is TGCAGCGTTGAAGATGTACAGGGCTACACAGATACGCAGTATTTT. It encodes CSVEDVQGYTDTQYF. The chain combines TRBV29-1 with TRBJ2-3; a possible D gene is TRBD1 (6 bases). The germline gives CDR1 SQVTM, CDR2 ANQGSEA. This CDR3 has 15 amino acids. V was trimmed by 0 bases and J by 2 bases, leaving 12 bases between them.

This clone was observed once. As DNA, the CDR3 is TGTGCCAGCAGCTTAAGCCAGGGTGGCCCCTACGAGCAGTACGTC. As protein: CASSLSQGGPYEQYV. The gene calls are TRBV7-2 and TRBJ2-7; TRBD1 might be the D (5 bases). The CDR3 is 15 residues long. Germline-derived CDR1 and CDR2 are SGHTA and FQGNSA. V was clipped by 2 bases and J by 2 bases, with 13 bases between them.

The chain combines TRBV6-5 with TRBJ1-2; 9 nucleotides agree with TRBD1. V lost 5 bases and J lost 1; bases outside the gene matches: 5. The CDR3 is 15 residues long. The germline V gene has CDR1 MNHEY and CDR2 SVGAGI. The CDR3 DNA sequence: TGTGCCAGCAGTGGGGGACAGGGCCATAACTATGGCTACACCTTC. Protein sequence: CASSGGQGHNYGYTF.

The gene calls are TRBV6-1 and TRBJ2-7; D uncertain. The CDR3 covers 12 residues. Trimming pared 6 bases from V and 2 bases from J, leaving 8 bases between. Germline CDR1 MNHNS, CDR2 SASEGT. This CDR3 reads CASRVQPYEQYV. CDR3 DNA: TGTGCCAGCAGGGTACAGCCCTACGAGCAGTACGTC.

The chain recombines TRBV11-1 with TRBJ2-7; D may be TRBD1 (5 bases). The CDR3 length is 14 residues. The germline V gene has CDR1 SGHAT and CDR2 FQDESV (reference sequence). V dropped 1 base and J dropped 2 bases, with 9 bases sitting between them. The CDR3 here is CASSLGVGAYEQYV. For the CDR3, the DNA is TGTGCCAGCAGCTTAGGGGTAGGGGCCTACGAGCAGTACGTC.

The V call is TRBV6-5, the J call TRBJ2-7, with D hard to call. V dropped 5 bases and J dropped 3 bases, with 5 bases sitting between them. Germline V lookup: CDR1 MNHEY, CDR2 SVGAGI. This CDR3 spans 11 amino acids. CDR3 protein: CASSLGYEQYF. CDR3 in DNA: TGTGCCAGCAGTCTCGGCTACGAGCAGTACTTC.